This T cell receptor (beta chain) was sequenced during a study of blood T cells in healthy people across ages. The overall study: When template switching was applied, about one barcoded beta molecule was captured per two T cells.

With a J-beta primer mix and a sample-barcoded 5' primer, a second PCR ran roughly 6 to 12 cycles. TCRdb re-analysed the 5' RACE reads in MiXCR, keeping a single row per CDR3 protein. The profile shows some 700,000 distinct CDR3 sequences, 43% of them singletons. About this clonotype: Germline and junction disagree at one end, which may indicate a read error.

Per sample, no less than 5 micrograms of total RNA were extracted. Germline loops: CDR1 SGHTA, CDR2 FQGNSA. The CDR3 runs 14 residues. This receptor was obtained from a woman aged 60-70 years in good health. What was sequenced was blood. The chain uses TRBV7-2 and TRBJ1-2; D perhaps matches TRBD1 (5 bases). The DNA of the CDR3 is TGTGCCAGCAACTTAAATGTCGGGGGACGGGGCTACACCTTC. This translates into CASNLNVGGRGYTF.